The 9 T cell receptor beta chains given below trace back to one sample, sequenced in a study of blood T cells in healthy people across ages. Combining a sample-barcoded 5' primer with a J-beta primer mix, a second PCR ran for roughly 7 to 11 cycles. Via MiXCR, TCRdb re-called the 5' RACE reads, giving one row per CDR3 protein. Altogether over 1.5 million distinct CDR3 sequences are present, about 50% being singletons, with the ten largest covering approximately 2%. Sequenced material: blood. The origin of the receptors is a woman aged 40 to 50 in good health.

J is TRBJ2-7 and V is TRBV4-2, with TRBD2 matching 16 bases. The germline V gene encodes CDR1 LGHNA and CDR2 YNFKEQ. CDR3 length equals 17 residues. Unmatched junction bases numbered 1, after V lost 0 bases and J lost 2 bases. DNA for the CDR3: TGTGCCAGCAGCCAAGAAGGGACTAGCGGGGGGGCCTACGAGCAGTACTTC. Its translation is CASSQEGTSGGAYEQYF.

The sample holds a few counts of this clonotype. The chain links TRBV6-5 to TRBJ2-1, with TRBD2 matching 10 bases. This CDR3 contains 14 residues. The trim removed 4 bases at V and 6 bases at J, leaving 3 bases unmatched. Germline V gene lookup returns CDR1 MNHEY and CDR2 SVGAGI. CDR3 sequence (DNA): TGTGCCAGCAGTTCGATAGCGGGGGGCAATGAGCAGTTCTTC. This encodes CASSSIAGGNEQFF.

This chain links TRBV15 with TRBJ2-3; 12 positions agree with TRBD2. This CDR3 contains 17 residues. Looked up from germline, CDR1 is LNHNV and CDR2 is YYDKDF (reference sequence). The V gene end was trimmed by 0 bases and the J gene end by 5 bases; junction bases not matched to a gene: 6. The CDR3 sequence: CATSRETSGGPRDTQYF. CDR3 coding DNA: TGTGCCACCAGCAGAGAGACTAGCGGGGGCCCCAGAGATACGCAGTATTTT. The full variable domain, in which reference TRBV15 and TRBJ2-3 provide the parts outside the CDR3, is DAMVIQNPRYQVTQFGKPVTLSCSQTLNHNVMYWYQQKSSQAPKLLFHYYDKDFNNEADTPDNFQSRRPNTSFCFLDIRSPGLGDTAMYLCATSRETSGGPRDTQYFGPGTRLTVL.

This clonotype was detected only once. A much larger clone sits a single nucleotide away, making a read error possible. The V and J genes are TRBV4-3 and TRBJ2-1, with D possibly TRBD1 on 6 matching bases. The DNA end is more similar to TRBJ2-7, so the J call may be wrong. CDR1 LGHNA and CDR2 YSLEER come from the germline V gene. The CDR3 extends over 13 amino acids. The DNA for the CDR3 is TGCGCCAGCAGCCAAGATGGGGACAATGAGCAGTACTTC. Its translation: CASSQDGDNEQYF.

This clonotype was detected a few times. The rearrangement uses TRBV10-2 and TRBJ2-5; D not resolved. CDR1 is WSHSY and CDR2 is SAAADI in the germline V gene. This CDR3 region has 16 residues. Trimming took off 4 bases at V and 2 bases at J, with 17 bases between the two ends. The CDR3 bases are TGCGCCAGCAGTGGCCCCCGGACGGCACAGCAAGAGACCCAGTACTTC. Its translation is CASSGPRTAQQETQYF.

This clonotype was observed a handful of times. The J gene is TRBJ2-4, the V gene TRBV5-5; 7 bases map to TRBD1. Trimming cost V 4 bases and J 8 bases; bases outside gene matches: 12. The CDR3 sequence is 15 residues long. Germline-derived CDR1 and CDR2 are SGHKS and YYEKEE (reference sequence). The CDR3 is CASSPGPAGQDIQYF. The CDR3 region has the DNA TGTGCCAGCAGCCCGGGTCCGGCAGGACAGGACATTCAGTACTTC. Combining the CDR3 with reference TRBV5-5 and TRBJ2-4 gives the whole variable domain DAGVTQSPTHLIKTRGQQVTLRCSPISGHKSVSWYQQVLGQGPQFIFQYYEKEERGRGNFPDRFSARQFPNYSSELNVNALLLGDSALYLCASSPGPAGQDIQYFGAGTRLSVL.

CDR3 nucleotide sequence: TGTGCCACCAGTGGGACTAGCGGGGGGAATGAGCAGTTCTTC. Protein product: CATSGTSGGNEQFF. The J gene is TRBJ2-1, the V gene TRBV24-1; 14 bases match TRBD2. This CDR3 region has 14 residues. V gave up 5 bases and J gave up 7 bases; unmatched junction bases: 0. Germline assignment: CDR1 KGHDR and CDR2 SFDVKD.

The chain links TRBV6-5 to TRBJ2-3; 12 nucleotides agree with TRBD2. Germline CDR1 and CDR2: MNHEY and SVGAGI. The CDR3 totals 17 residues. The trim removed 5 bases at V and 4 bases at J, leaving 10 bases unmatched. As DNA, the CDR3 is TGTGCCAGCAGTCTACTTCTAGCGGGGGGGGGCCCAGATACGCAGTATTTT. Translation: CASSLLLAGGGPDTQYF.

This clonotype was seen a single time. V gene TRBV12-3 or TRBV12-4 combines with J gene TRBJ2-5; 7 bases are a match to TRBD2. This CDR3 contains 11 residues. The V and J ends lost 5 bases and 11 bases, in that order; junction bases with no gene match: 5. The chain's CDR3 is CASSRLGGQYF. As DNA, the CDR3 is TGTGCCAGCAGTCGACTCGGGGGGCAGTACTTC.